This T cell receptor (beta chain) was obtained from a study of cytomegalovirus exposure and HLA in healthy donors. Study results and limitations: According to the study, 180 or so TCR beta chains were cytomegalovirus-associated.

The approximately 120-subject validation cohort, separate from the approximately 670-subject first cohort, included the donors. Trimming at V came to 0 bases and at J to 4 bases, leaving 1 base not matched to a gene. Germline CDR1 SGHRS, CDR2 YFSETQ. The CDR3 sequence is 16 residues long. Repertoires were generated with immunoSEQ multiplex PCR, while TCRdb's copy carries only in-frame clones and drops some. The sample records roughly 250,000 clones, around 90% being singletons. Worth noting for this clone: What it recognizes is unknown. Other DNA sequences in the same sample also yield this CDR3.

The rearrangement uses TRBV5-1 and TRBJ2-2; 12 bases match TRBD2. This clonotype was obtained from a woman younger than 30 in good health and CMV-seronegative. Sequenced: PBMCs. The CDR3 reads CASSLALAGGTGELFF. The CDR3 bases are TGCGCCAGCAGCTTGGCACTAGCGGGGGGCACCGGGGAGCTGTTTTTT.